These 8 T cell receptor beta chains came from one sample sequenced in a study of cytomegalovirus exposure and HLA in healthy donors (dated by TCRdb to the late 2010s). Libraries were made using the immunoSEQ multiplex PCR assay. TCRdb took over this immuneACCESS table, retaining in-frame rearrangements with V and J assigned. Such tables are incomplete; in checked studies, under half of the missing clones stem from an unresolved V gene, and the remainder is unexplained. The sample table holds 150,000 to 200,000 clones, of which 75% to 85% were seen once. About an eighth of the sample is in the top ten clones. Sequences were obtained from PBMCs. These receptors were collected from a woman aged 30 to 39 in good health and CMV-seropositive.

The rearrangement joins TRBV5-6 to TRBJ1-2; TRBD1 matches 8 bases. Germline assignment: CDR1 SGHDT and CDR2 YYEEEE. Trimming at V came to 1 base and at J to 8 bases, leaving 7 bases not matched to a gene. The CDR3 has 14 residues. The CDR3 reads CASSLQGASGGYTF. The CDR3 DNA follows: TGTGCCAGCAGCTTGCAGGGGGCCTCAGGAGGCTACACCTTC.

This chain uses TRBV2 with TRBJ2-2; 13 bases are shared with TRBD2. The germline V gene encodes CDR1 SNHLY and CDR2 FYNNEI. The CDR3 sequence is 16 residues long. V was clipped by 6 bases and J by 7 bases; unmatched bases: 8. The CDR3 loop reads CASSWTSGRSGGELFF. In DNA, the CDR3 is TGTGCCAGCAGCTGGACTAGCGGGAGATCCGGCGGGGAGCTGTTTTTT.

The rearrangement joins TRBV7-9 to TRBJ2-7, with D possibly matching TRBD1 (6 bases). The V end lost 3 bases, the J end lost 0 bases, and 9 bases lay between the germline ends. The CDR3 contains 14 residues. Germline V gene lookup returns CDR1 SEHNR and CDR2 FQNEAQ (reference sequence). The CDR3: CASSFGDISYEQYF. Written as DNA, the CDR3 is TGTGCCAGCAGCTTTGGGGACATCTCCTACGAGCAGTACTTC.

This clone was counted a few times. The V gene is TRBV4-1, the J gene TRBJ1-1; no clear D. The CDR3 is made up of 13 amino acids. Trimming took off 1 base at V and 0 bases at J, with 3 bases between the two ends. Germline assignment: CDR1 MGHRA and CDR2 YSYEKL. This CDR3 is CASSQVVNTEAFF. Here the CDR3 DNA reads TGCGCCAGCAGCCAAGTAGTGAACACTGAAGCTTTCTTT.

The V call is TRBV27, the J call TRBJ2-7; no firm D call. The V end was cut by 1 base, the J end by 0 bases, with 10 bases between. The germline CDR1 and CDR2 sequences are MNHEY and SMNVEV (reference sequence). The CDR3 covers 15 residues. CDR3 in DNA: TGTGCCAGCAGTTTATGGCCGCCTAGCTCCTACGAGCAGTACTTC. It codes for CASSLWPPSSYEQYF.

This clone appeared once. The V call is TRBV19, the J call TRBJ1-2; TRBD1 matches 7 bases. This CDR3 has 15 amino acids. Germline assignment: CDR1 LNHDA and CDR2 SQIVND (reference sequence). The junction had 12 bases not matched to a gene; V was cut back by 3 bases and J by 8 bases. The CDR3 bases are TGTGCCAGTAGTATGGTTGAGTGGCAGGGGGTAGGCTACACCTTC. Its translation is CASSMVEWQGVGYTF.

The gene calls are TRBV7-9 and TRBJ1-2, with 7 bases that match TRBD1. Per germline, CDR1 SEHNR and CDR2 FQNEAQ (reference sequence). The CDR3 totals 15 residues. After removal of 4 bases from V and 5 bases from J, the junction contained 10 bases not matched to a gene. The CDR3 region is CASSSTTGLWYGYTF. The CDR3 nucleotides are TGTGCCAGCAGCTCGACGACAGGGCTTTGGTATGGCTACACCTTC.

This rearrangement joins TRBV4-1 to TRBJ2-1; 7 bases agree with TRBD1. Germline trimming cut 1 base from V and 7 bases from J; bases unmatched to any gene: 7. This CDR3 is built from 15 residues. Looked up from germline, CDR1 is MGHRA and CDR2 is YSYEKL. The chain's CDR3 is CASSQADRVVNEQFF. The CDR3 nucleotides read TGCGCCAGCAGCCAAGCCGACAGGGTGGTAAATGAGCAGTTCTTC.